The next 29 T cell receptor beta chains were all read from a single sample in a study of cytomegalovirus exposure and HLA in healthy donors. Researchers ran the PCR with 60 Vbeta and 13 Jbeta primers. Only in-frame clones appear in the TCRdb table, and some are missing; sequencing was by immunoSEQ multiplex PCR. This table holds more than 110,000 clones, 60% to 85% found once. Material for sequencing was PBMCs. These receptor sequences come from a male donor in good health and CMV-seropositive.

V and J are TRBV5-6 and TRBJ2-7, with TRBD2 matching over 8 bases. This CDR3 is 14 amino acids long. In germline, CDR1 is SGHDT, CDR2 YYEEEE. The trim removed 4 bases at V and 3 bases at J, leaving 6 bases unmatched. The CDR3 reads CASSRRGGRYEQYF. CDR3 nucleotide sequence: TGTGCCAGCAGCCGACGCGGGGGGCGCTACGAGCAGTACTTC.

Only a few counts were recorded for this clone. The V and J genes are TRBV5-5 and TRBJ2-5, with D maybe TRBD2 (6 bases). The CDR3 runs 17 residues. Per the germline V gene, CDR1 is SGHKS and CDR2 is YYEKEE (reference sequence). V lost 1 base and J lost 1, with 17 bases in between. The DNA for the CDR3 is TGTGCCAGCAGCTTGTACGTAGCGGCGCCCCTCCAAGAGACCCAGTACTTC. Translation: CASSLYVAAPLQETQYF.

The CDR3 sequence: CASSVPGEGDTEAFF. The CDR3 bases are TGTGCCAGCAGTGTCCCCGGGGAGGGGGACACTGAAGCTTTCTTT. This chain links TRBV6-1 with TRBJ1-1; D may be TRBD1 (6 bases). CDR1 is MNHNS, CDR2 SASEGT, per germline. V shed 4 bases and J shed 3 bases, with 15 bases lying between them. The CDR3 consists of 15 residues.

The gene calls are TRBV5-1 and TRBJ1-2, with 7 bases that match TRBD1. Germline trimming cut 6 bases from V and 2 bases from J; bases unmatched to any gene: 4. Germline CDR1 and CDR2: SGHRS and YFSETQ. This CDR3 spans 13 amino acids. The CDR3 DNA is TGCGCCAGCAACGAACAGGGGAACTATGGCTACACCTTC. This sequence encodes CASNEQGNYGYTF.

The CDR3 region has the DNA TGTGCCAGCAGTTATTTGGGCCTTAATTCACCCCTCCACTTT. Residues: CASSYLGLNSPLHF. The V call is TRBV6-5, the J call TRBJ1-6, with D unclear. CDR3 length: 14 amino acids. Trimming left V 3 bases short and J 6 bases short, with 9 bases between. CDR1 MNHEY and CDR2 SVGAGI come from the germline V gene.

This clone was detected only once. The J gene is TRBJ2-1, the V gene TRBV11-3; 7 nucleotides match TRBD2. Germline-derived CDR1 and CDR2 are SGHNT and YENEEA. There are 14 residues in the CDR3. V was pared by 4 bases and J by 8 bases, with 8 bases of the junction left unmatched. The CDR3 spells CASSSPSSGDEQFF. CDR3 DNA: TGTGCCAGCAGCTCCCCCTCTAGCGGCGATGAGCAGTTCTTC.

The chain has TRBV15 and TRBJ1-5, with 7 bases fitting TRBD1. The germline V gene encodes CDR1 LNHNV and CDR2 YYDKDF (reference sequence). The CDR3 sequence is 15 residues long. V lost 3 bases and J lost 3; bases outside the gene matches: 5. This CDR3 is CATSRGDRVNQPQHF. CDR3 DNA sequence: TGTGCCACCAGCAGGGGTGACAGGGTCAATCAGCCCCAGCATTTT. The whole variable domain, filled in from reference TRBV15 and TRBJ1-5, reads DAMVIQNPRYQVTQFGKPVTLSCSQTLNHNVMYWYQQKSSQAPKLLFHYYDKDFNNEADTPDNFQSRRPNTSFCFLDIRSPGLGDTAMYLCATSRGDRVNQPQHFGDGTRLSIL.

In this sample, this clone turned up a few times. The chain uses TRBV28 and TRBJ2-5; no definite D call. The V gene's germline CDR1 is MDHEN and CDR2 SYDVKM. The CDR3 totals 12 residues. V lost 7 bases and J lost 2, with 8 bases in between. CDR3 bases: TGTGCCAGCATGAGTTGGCAAGAGACCCAGTACTTC. This codes for CASMSWQETQYF.

The chain carries TRBV6-4 and TRBJ2-3; 11 bases map to TRBD2. Germline V gives CDR1 MRHNA, CDR2 SNTAGT. This CDR3 has 16 amino acids. V lost 3 bases and J lost 4; bases outside the gene matches: 6. This CDR3 is CASSELAGGTSDTQYF. CDR3 in DNA: TGTGCCAGCAGTGAGCTAGCGGGGGGCACCTCAGATACGCAGTATTTT.

The chain combines TRBV9 with TRBJ2-1; 7 bases agree with TRBD2. This CDR3 spans 17 amino acids. Germline lookup yields CDR1 SGDLS and CDR2 YYNGEE. V lost 0 bases and J lost 6; bases outside the gene matches: 12. CDR3 DNA: TGTGCCAGCAGCGTAGAGGTAGGGAGGGCGCCCTTCAATGAGCAGTTCTTC. This gives the protein CASSVEVGRAPFNEQFF.

V gene TRBV7-9 combines with J gene TRBJ1-2; weak D call: TRBD1 (5 bases). This CDR3 has 16 residues. V lost 7 bases, J lost 0 bases, and 18 bases lay in between. CDR1 and CDR2 (germline): SEHNR, FQNEAQ (reference sequence). Here the CDR3 reads CASTTPTGLANYGYTF. CDR3 sequence (DNA): TGTGCCAGCACCACCCCAACAGGCCTAGCTAACTATGGCTACACCTTC.

Only a few counts were recorded for this clone. The DNA for the CDR3 is TGTGCCAGCTCACCATTCGACAGCTCTCTCCACTTT. Encoded protein: CASSPFDSSLHF. This rearrangement joins TRBV18 to TRBJ1-6, with a possible D match to TRBD1 (5 bases). This CDR3 has 12 amino acids. CDR1 is KGHSH and CDR2 is LQKENI in the germline V gene. Trimming stripped 2 bases from V and 16 bases from J, with 12 bases between.

The chain is built from TRBV29-1 and TRBJ1-1, with 8 bases fitting TRBD1. The V gene end was trimmed by 5 bases and the J gene end by 0 bases; junction bases not matched to a gene: 2. This CDR3 region has 13 residues. Germline V gene lookup returns CDR1 SQVTM and CDR2 ANQGSEA. The CDR3, as DNA: TGCAGCGTTCAGACAGGGGTGAACACTGAAGCTTTCTTT. Protein sequence: CSVQTGVNTEAFF.

This clone has just a few counts. The V call is TRBV7-8, the J call TRBJ2-2; perhaps TRBD1 as D (6 bases). Germline V gene data show CDR1 as SGHVS and CDR2 as FQNEAQ. The CDR3 has 16 residues. V was shortened by 2 bases and J by 6 bases, with 16 bases between the two germline ends. The CDR3 coding sequence is TGTGCCAGCAGCTTATTGGGACATACTAACCCCGGGGAGCTGTTTTTT. Translating it yields CASSLLGHTNPGELFF.

The V and J genes are TRBV4-2 and TRBJ2-1, with TRBD2 matching 11 bases. J gave up 8 bases and V 0 bases, and 6 bases lay outside the gene matches. The CDR3 length is 16 residues. Germline V gene data show CDR1 as LGHNA and CDR2 as YNFKEQ. CDR3: CASSQELAGGFDEQFF. The CDR3 nucleotides read TGTGCCAGCAGCCAAGAGCTAGCGGGAGGTTTTGATGAGCAGTTCTTC.

The genes are TRBV11-2 and TRBJ1-1; D is perhaps TRBD1 (5 bases). Germline loops: CDR1 SGHAT, CDR2 FQNNGV. This CDR3 region has 11 residues. The V end was cut by 5 bases, the J end by 10 bases, with 11 bases between. The CDR3 coding sequence is TGTGCCAGCAGCAGGGGTGAGGCAGCTTTCTTT. Its protein is CASSRGEAAFF. The variable domain in full, completed from reference TRBV11-2 and TRBJ1-1, reads EAGVAQSPRYKIIEKRQSVAFWCNPISGHATLYWYQQILGQGPKLLIQFQNNGVVDDSQLPKDRFSAERLKGVDSTLKIQPAKLEDSAVYLCASSRGEAAFFGQGTRLTVV.

The rearrangement joins TRBV4-1 to TRBJ2-1; perhaps TRBD1 as D (6 bases). Germline V gene lookup returns CDR1 MGHRA and CDR2 YSYEKL. CDR3 length: 14 residues. V lost 3 bases and J 10 bases, leaving 16 bases between the germline ends. The CDR3 DNA reads TGCGCCAGCAGCCACCCAAACTTCAGGGGAGAGCAGTTCTTC. Its protein product is CASSHPNFRGEQFF.

V and J are TRBV27 and TRBJ2-5; TRBD2 agrees at 9 bases. The length of the CDR3 is 15 residues. Per the germline V gene, CDR1 is MNHEY and CDR2 is SMNVEV (reference sequence). V dropped 6 bases and J dropped 5; count of bases not matched to a gene: 10. In DNA, the CDR3 is TGTGCCAGCAGCGATGGACTAGCGAGTTATGAGACCCAGTACTTC. It translates to CASSDGLASYETQYF.

This clone was seen only once. The chain has TRBV7-9 and TRBJ1-1; unclear D gene. Trimming pared 0 bases from V and 6 bases from J, leaving 8 bases between. The germline V gene encodes CDR1 SEHNR and CDR2 FQNEAQ (reference sequence). The length of the CDR3 is 13 residues. The CDR3 DNA is TGTGCCAGCAGCTTAGCGCCTGGCCCTGAAGCTTTCTTT. It codes for CASSLAPGPEAFF.

The rearrangement uses TRBV4-3 and TRBJ2-5; the match to TRBD2 covers 11 bases. The ends lost 1 base at V and 2 bases at J; junction bases unmatched: 3. CDR3 length: 16 amino acids. Germline V lookup: CDR1 LGHNA, CDR2 YSLEER. The CDR3 loop is CASSQGLAGGQETQYF. Here the CDR3 DNA reads TGCGCCAGCAGCCAAGGGTTAGCGGGAGGGCAAGAGACCCAGTACTTC.

The gene calls are TRBV7-9 and TRBJ2-7; 7 nucleotides agree with TRBD1. CDR1 is SEHNR and CDR2 is FQNEAQ in the germline V gene (reference sequence). The CDR3 extends over 14 amino acids. Unmatched junction bases numbered 3, after V lost 2 bases and J lost 2 bases. The CDR3 region is CASSLRGQPYEQYF. The CDR3 region has the DNA TGTGCCAGCAGCTTAAGGGGACAGCCCTACGAGCAGTACTTC.

The chain employs TRBV9 and TRBJ2-3; D ambiguous. The germline gives CDR1 SGDLS, CDR2 YYNGEE. Trimming removed 0 bases from V and 0 bases from J, with 14 bases in between. The CDR3 sequence is 17 residues long. CDR3 nucleotide sequence: TGTGCCAGCAGCGTAGATCATGGCTTCTCCAGCACAGATACGCAGTATTTT. Translated: CASSVDHGFSSTDTQYF.

V is TRBV10-3 and J is TRBJ2-6; D is unclear. V was pared by 6 bases and J by 1 base, with 7 bases between. Germline-derived CDR1 and CDR2 are ENHRY and SYGVKD. The CDR3 runs 14 residues. As DNA, the CDR3 is TGTGCCATCAGGGGCGCGTCTGGGGCCAACGTCCTGACTTTC. Amino acid sequence: CAIRGASGANVLTF.

This clone was detected once. The gene calls are TRBV25-1 and TRBJ2-1; TRBD1 matches 9 bases. The J segment lost 8 bases and the V segment lost 2 bases, leaving 7 bases of the junction unmatched. The CDR3 length is 15 residues. Germline V gene lookup returns CDR1 MGHDK and CDR2 SYGVNS. CDR3 nucleotides: TGTGCCAGCAGTGAACGCGGGGACAGGGTCTATGAGCAGTTCTTC. Its translation is CASSERGDRVYEQFF.

The J gene is TRBJ1-1, the V gene TRBV6-5; D may be TRBD1 (6 bases). Germline CDR1 and CDR2: MNHEY and SVGAGI. This CDR3 is built from 15 residues. V was pared by 0 bases and J by 4 bases, with 12 bases between. The CDR3 spells CASSYSRGGGTEAFF. CDR3 nucleotides: TGTGCCAGCAGTTACTCTCGGGGAGGGGGCACTGAAGCTTTCTTT.

This sequence joins TRBV27 and TRBJ1-3; perhaps TRBD1 as D (5 bases). The CDR3 length is 15 residues. Germline-derived CDR1 and CDR2 are MNHEY and SMNVEV (reference sequence). The V gene lost 2 bases and the J gene lost 2 bases, with 10 bases spanning the gap. The CDR3 here is CASSLSRAAGNTIYF. As DNA, the CDR3 is TGTGCCAGCAGTTTAAGCAGGGCTGCTGGAAACACCATATATTTT.

In its sample, this clone was seen a few times. This chain uses TRBV28 with TRBJ2-2, with D possibly being TRBD2 (5 bases). Germline V lookup: CDR1 MDHEN, CDR2 SYDVKM. This CDR3 spans 12 amino acids. Trimming removed 6 bases from V and 6 bases from J, with 8 bases in between. As DNA, the CDR3 is TGTGCCAGCAGAACTAGTGCCGGGGAGCTGTTTTTT. Protein product: CASRTSAGELFF.

This chain joins TRBV27 and TRBJ2-3; a weak D match, TRBD2 (6 bases). CDR3 length: 17 residues. Trimming took 4 bases from V and 2 from J, leaving 19 bases between them. Germline assignment: CDR1 MNHEY and CDR2 SMNVEV (reference sequence). CDR3 sequence reads: CASSSQVVSGFTDTQYF. The CDR3 DNA follows: TGTGCCAGCAGTTCCCAGGTGGTTAGCGGATTCACAGATACGCAGTATTTT.

The J gene is TRBJ2-1, the V gene TRBV13; 15 bases align to TRBD2. Germline-derived CDR1 and CDR2 are PRHDT and FYEKMQ (reference sequence). The CDR3 has 19 amino acids. V trimming: 1 base; J trimming: 7 bases; junction bases outside the gene matches: 11. The CDR3 spells CASSLERTSGGARWNEQFF. For the CDR3, the DNA is TGTGCCAGCAGCTTAGAGAGGACTAGCGGGGGGGCAAGATGGAATGAGCAGTTCTTC.